The 31 T cell receptor beta chains below were found in one sample sequenced in a study of blood T cell repertoires in COVID-19. Only in-frame clones appear in the TCRdb table, and some are missing; sequencing was by immunoSEQ multiplex PCR. The sample lists 55,000 to 70,000 clones; about 86% were seen once. Sequences were obtained from peripheral blood. The source of these receptors is a middle-aged man with acute or convalescent COVID-19.

V and J are TRBV11-3 and TRBJ2-1; TRBD1 might be the D (6 bases). Germline CDR1 SGHNT, CDR2 YENEEA. The V end was cut by 5 bases, the J end by 9 bases, with 20 bases between. CDR3 size: 15 residues. In DNA, the CDR3 is TGTGCCAGCAGCCTCTCGGCAGGGGTAGGGGGTGAGCAGTTCTTC. It encodes CASSLSAGVGGEQFF.

The chain recombines TRBV6-6 with TRBJ1-4, with D unresolved. Trimming shortened V by 8 bases and J by 0 bases, and 7 bases separated the two germline ends. The CDR3 runs to 13 residues. Germline V gene data show CDR1 as MNHNY and CDR2 as SVGAGI (reference sequence). The CDR3 coding sequence is TGTGCCAGCTCTCCCGCAACTAATGAAAAACTGTTTTTT. Protein sequence: CASSPATNEKLFF.

The rearrangement uses TRBV24-1 and TRBJ2-3, with 15 bases lining up with TRBD2. Germline V gene data show CDR1 as KGHDR and CDR2 as SFDVKD. After removal of 4 bases from V and 5 bases from J, the junction contained 12 bases not matched to a gene. The CDR3 consists of 19 residues. The CDR3 protein is CATSDPWTSGRGVGDTQYF. CDR3 coding DNA: TGTGCCACCAGTGACCCCTGGACTAGCGGGAGGGGAGTCGGAGATACGCAGTATTTT.

The J gene is TRBJ2-1, the V gene TRBV12-3 or TRBV12-4, with 8 bases identical to TRBD2. With V trimmed by 5 bases and J by 10 bases, 4 bases remained unmatched. CDR3 length equals 12 residues. As DNA, the CDR3 is TGTGCCAGCAGTCTGCGGGGGGTAGAGCAGTTCTTC. It translates to CASSLRGVEQFF.

The DNA for the CDR3 is TGTGCCAGCAGCTGGGACTTGGACGACACTGAAGCTTTCTTT. It encodes CASSWDLDDTEAFF. V and J are TRBV25-1 and TRBJ1-1, with D perhaps TRBD1 (5 bases). The germline CDR1 and CDR2 sequences are MGHDK and SYGVNS. Trimming pared 6 bases from V and 3 bases from J, leaving 14 bases between. CDR3 length: 14 amino acids. Full variable domain (remainder filled in from reference TRBV25-1 and TRBJ1-1): EADIYQTPRYLVIGTGKKITLECSQTMGHDKMYWYQQDPGMELHLIHYSYGVNSTEKGDLSSESTVSRIRTEHFPLTLESARPSHTSQYLCASSWDLDDTEAFFGQGTRLTVV.

This clone was observed a handful of times. The chain uses TRBV9 and TRBJ2-7, with D possibly being TRBD2 (5 bases). V lost 3 bases, J lost 2 bases, and 12 bases lay in between. Germline V gene sequence: CDR1 SGDLS, CDR2 YYNGEE. This CDR3 contains 14 residues. CDR3 in amino acids: CASSEGAEAYEQYF. For the CDR3, the DNA is TGTGCCAGCAGCGAGGGAGCGGAGGCCTACGAGCAGTACTTC.

The chain carries TRBV5-8 and TRBJ2-1, with 9 bases lining up with TRBD2. The length of the CDR3 is 16 residues. CDR1 and CDR2 from the germline V gene are SGHTS and YDEGEE. Trimming at V came to 3 bases and at J to 6 bases, leaving 10 bases not matched to a gene. The CDR3: CASSSPGGGRGNEQFF. The CDR3 region has the DNA TGTGCCAGCAGCTCACCCGGCGGCGGGAGGGGCAATGAGCAGTTCTTC.

This sequence joins TRBV19 and TRBJ1-4; maybe TRBD1 (6 bases). This CDR3 is built from 14 residues. V was cut by 7 bases and J by 5 bases, with 14 bases left in between. The germline V gene has CDR1 LNHDA and CDR2 SQIVND (reference sequence). The DNA for the CDR3 is TGTGCCAGTATGGACAGCCGGCCCAATGAAAAACTGTTTTTT. Its protein is CASMDSRPNEKLFF.

J is TRBJ1-1 and V is TRBV5-1; 7 positions match TRBD1. Per germline, CDR1 SGHRS and CDR2 YFSETQ. With 1 base clipped from V and 0 bases from J, the junction kept 6 bases outside the gene matches. The CDR3 loop spans 16 amino acids. CDR3 region: CASSLFRTGVNTEAFF. DNA of the CDR3: TGCGCCAGCAGCTTGTTCAGGACAGGCGTGAACACTGAAGCTTTCTTT.

J is TRBJ2-1 and V is TRBV7-8; D is ambiguous. V lost 8 bases to trimming and J lost 3 bases, with 11 bases between them. This CDR3 region has 13 residues. CDR1 SGHVS and CDR2 FQNEAQ come from the germline V gene. This CDR3 reads CASQLILYNEQFF. CDR3 coding DNA: TGTGCCAGCCAGTTGATCCTCTACAATGAGCAGTTCTTC. Full variable domain (missing parts from reference TRBV7-8 and TRBJ2-1): GAGVSQSPRYKVAKRGQDVALRCDPISGHVSLFWYQQALGQGPEFLTYFQNEAQLDKSGLPSDRFFAERPEGSVSTLKIQRTQQEDSAVYLCASQLILYNEQFFGPGTRLTVL.

V is TRBV5-1 and J is TRBJ2-5; a weak D match, TRBD1 (5 bases). Germline V gene data show CDR1 as SGHRS and CDR2 as YFSETQ. The CDR3 is made up of 15 amino acids. The V end lost 4 bases, the J end lost 3 bases, and 16 bases lay between the germline ends. The CDR3 here is CASSIRGSVEETQYF. The DNA of the CDR3 is TGCGCCAGCAGCATAAGGGGCTCCGTGGAAGAGACCCAGTACTTC.

The chain joins TRBV28 to TRBJ1-5; the D is unclear. CDR1 MDHEN and CDR2 SYDVKM come from the germline V gene. Trimming shortened V by 5 bases and J by 4 bases, and 9 bases separated the two germline ends. The CDR3 spans 13 residues. In nucleotides, the CDR3 is TGTGCCAGCAGTCAAAGGCGGAATCAGCCCCAGCATTTT. It codes for CASSQRRNQPQHF. Full variable domain (rest looked up from reference TRBV28 and TRBJ1-5): DVKVTQSSRYLVKRTGEKVFLECVQDMDHENMFWYRQDPGLGLRLIYFSYDVKMKEKGDIPEGYSVSREKKERFSLILESASTNQTSMYLCASSQRRNQPQHFGDGTRLSIL.

The chain couples TRBV15 to TRBJ1-5; D is ambiguous. Deletions cut 6 bases from V and 7 bases from J, with 13 bases between. The CDR3 is 13 residues long. Per germline, CDR1 LNHNV and CDR2 YYDKDF (reference sequence). The CDR3 protein is CATRYQTEQPQHF. The CDR3 nucleotides read TGTGCCACCAGGTACCAAACAGAACAGCCCCAGCATTTT.

The J gene is TRBJ2-5, the V gene TRBV15; D is possibly TRBD2 (6 bases). Germline assignment: CDR1 LNHNV and CDR2 YYDKDF (reference sequence). V lost 1 base and J lost 1, with 16 bases in between. This CDR3 region has 17 residues. The CDR3 coding sequence is TGTGCCACCAGCAGAGGAGGAGGGGTTAGCGTCCAAGAGACCCAGTACTTC. Its protein is CATSRGGGVSVQETQYF.

The chain recombines TRBV11-2 with TRBJ2-2, with TRBD2 matching over 10 bases. In germline, CDR1 is SGHAT, CDR2 FQNNGV. This CDR3 spans 18 amino acids. Germline trimming cut 6 bases from V and 8 bases from J; bases unmatched to any gene: 18. The DNA for the CDR3 is TGTGCCAGCAGTCACAGGATTCTCCGACTAGCGGGCGCTGGGGAGCTGTTTTTT. This encodes CASSHRILRLAGAGELFF.

The J gene is TRBJ2-2, the V gene TRBV7-3; 7 nucleotides line up with TRBD2. CDR1 is SGHTA, CDR2 FQGTGA, per germline. The CDR3 totals 17 residues. J gave up 0 bases and V 5 bases, and 9 bases lay outside the gene matches. Written as DNA, the CDR3 is TGTGCCAGCAGCCCCTGGGCGGGGGTCACGAACACCGGGGAGCTGTTTTTT. It encodes CASSPWAGVTNTGELFF. Supplemented by reference TRBV7-3 and TRBJ2-2, the full variable domain reads GAGVSQTPSNKVTEKGKYVELRCDPISGHTALYWYRQSLGQGPEFLIYFQGTGAADDSGLPNDRFFAVRPEGSVSTLKIQRTERGDSAVYLCASSPWAGVTNTGELFFGEGSRLTVL.

This clone was detected only a few times. The chain combines TRBV6-5 with TRBJ1-3; no definite D call. Per germline, CDR1 MNHEY and CDR2 SVGAGI. The V end lost 0 bases, the J end lost 0 bases, and 6 bases lay between the germline ends. The length of the CDR3 is 15 residues. The CDR3, as DNA: TGTGCCAGCAGTTACTCGGCAGTCTCTGGAAACACCATATATTTT. Protein sequence: CASSYSAVSGNTIYF.

The chain employs TRBV5-1 and TRBJ1-2; D unclear. The CDR3 runs to 13 residues. CDR1 and CDR2 (germline): SGHRS, YFSETQ. The V end lost 1 base, the J end lost 1 base, and 5 bases lay between the germline ends. In DNA, the CDR3 is TGCGCCAGCAGCTTGTCGAGTAACTATGGCTACACCTTC. It codes for CASSLSSNYGYTF.

This clone was seen once. The genes are TRBV11-2 and TRBJ2-5, with 9 bases aligning to TRBD2. V lost 5 bases, J lost 5 bases, and 9 bases stayed unmatched. This CDR3 is built from 15 residues. Germline CDR1 reads SGHAT; CDR2 reads FQNNGV. Here the CDR3 reads CASSKPVGTSETQYF. CDR3 bases: TGTGCCAGCAGCAAACCGGTGGGGACTAGCGAGACCCAGTACTTC.

The chain has TRBV25-1 and TRBJ1-1; tentative D call: TRBD1 (5 bases). Looked up from germline, CDR1 is MGHDK and CDR2 is SYGVNS. The CDR3 spans 12 residues. V shed 10 bases and J shed 7 bases, with 16 bases lying between them. CDR3 nucleotide sequence: TGTGCCAACCCCGGGACTGCATTTGAAGCTTTCTTT. This encodes CANPGTAFEAFF.

The J gene is TRBJ1-2, the V gene TRBV6-2 or TRBV6-3; 8 bases match TRBD1. CDR1 MNHEY and CDR2 SVGEGT come from the germline V gene. V trimming: 4 bases; J trimming: 2 bases; junction bases outside the gene matches: 9. The CDR3 runs to 16 residues. The CDR3: CASSSAGGNRNYGYTF. DNA for the CDR3: TGTGCCAGCAGTTCTGCAGGGGGCAACCGAAACTATGGCTACACCTTC.

The V call is TRBV11-3, the J call TRBJ2-7, with 9 bases aligning to TRBD1. CDR3 length: 14 residues. Per germline, CDR1 SGHNT and CDR2 YENEEA. The junction had 10 bases not matched to a gene; V was cut back by 7 bases and J by 6 bases. Here the CDR3 reads CASTRTGTGTEQYF. The CDR3 DNA reads TGTGCCAGCACCAGAACCGGGACAGGGACCGAGCAGTACTTC. The full variable domain, its missing parts supplied by reference TRBV11-3 and TRBJ2-7, is EAGVVQSPRYKIIEKKQPVAFWCNPISGHNTLYWYLQNLGQGPELLIRYENEEAVDDSQLPKDRFSAERLKGVDSTLKIQPAELGDSAVYLCASTRTGTGTEQYFGPGTRLTVT.

The chain uses TRBV10-3 and TRBJ2-3, with D unclear. Germline-derived CDR1 and CDR2 are ENHRY and SYGVKD. V was clipped by 2 bases and J by 2 bases, with 8 bases between them. The CDR3 is made up of 14 amino acids. DNA for the CDR3: TGTGCCATCAGTGAGATAACAGCCACAGATACGCAGTATTTT. Its translation: CAISEITATDTQYF.

The chain has TRBV24-1 and TRBJ2-1; TRBD1 matches at 7 bases. The length of the CDR3 is 16 residues. CDR1 is KGHDR, CDR2 SFDVKD, per germline. Trimming cost V 4 bases and J 7 bases; bases outside gene matches: 12. CDR3 sequence (DNA): TGTGCCACCAGTGACCCAAGTTTCCGGGACAGTAATGAGCAGTTCTTC. Translating it yields CATSDPSFRDSNEQFF.

The chain uses TRBV6-1 and TRBJ2-7; possible D gene TRBD1, 6 bases. This CDR3 is 13 amino acids long. CDR1 MNHNS and CDR2 SASEGT come from the germline V gene. The ends were cut back, 2 bases at V and 9 bases at J, with 14 bases in the middle. The CDR3: CASSEKGDKPQYF. The CDR3 DNA follows: TGTGCCAGCAGTGAAAAAGGGGACAAGCCGCAGTACTTC.

The chain employs TRBV28 and TRBJ2-2, with D possibly TRBD2 on 6 matching bases. Germline CDR1 is MDHEN and CDR2 is SYDVKM. This CDR3 comprises 15 residues. V lost 6 bases to trimming and J lost 6 bases, with 17 bases between them. The CDR3 sequence: CASRWDFRPAGELFF. The CDR3 bases are TGTGCCAGCAGATGGGACTTCCGACCGGCCGGGGAGCTGTTTTTT.

The V and J genes are TRBV7-2 and TRBJ2-5; D possibly corresponds to TRBD1 (6 bases). Per germline, CDR1 SGHTA and CDR2 FQGNSA. V lost 5 bases and J 7 bases, leaving 17 bases between the germline ends. The CDR3 loop spans 14 amino acids. The DNA for the CDR3 is TGTGCCAGCAGCCCAGGGGCCGCCCCTTGGACCCAGTACTTC. This translates into CASSPGAAPWTQYF.

The chain has TRBV6-6 and TRBJ1-2; 9 nucleotides align to TRBD1. This CDR3 region has 16 residues. Germline CDR1 reads MNHNY; CDR2 reads SVGAGI (reference sequence). Trimming took 7 bases from V and 5 from J; bases not matched to a gene: 14. Here the CDR3 reads CASTSRGDRDRYGYTF. The CDR3 nucleotides read TGTGCCAGCACCTCGAGGGGGGACAGGGACCGGTATGGCTACACCTTC.

The chain is built from TRBV3-1 (or the pseudogene TRBV3-2) and TRBJ2-3; possible D gene TRBD2, 5 bases. Germline CDR1 and CDR2: LGHDT and YNNKEL (reference sequence). The length of the CDR3 is 17 residues. V dropped 3 bases and J dropped 1 base, with 17 bases sitting between them. CDR3 protein: CASSHKSLGVRTDTQYF. The CDR3 coding sequence is TGTGCCAGCAGCCACAAGTCTCTCGGGGTCCGCACAGATACGCAGTATTTT.

The rearrangement joins TRBV10-1 to TRBJ2-3; TRBD2 aligns across 7 bases. This CDR3 is built from 13 residues. Germline V gene data show CDR1 as WNHNN and CDR2 as SYGVQD (reference sequence). V shed 0 bases, J shed 8 bases, and the junction held 2 bases outside the gene matches. CDR3 loop: CASSESSSGTQYF. CDR3 nucleotide sequence: TGCGCCAGCAGTGAGTCGTCTAGCGGTACGCAGTATTTT.

This clone was observed a handful of times. This chain uses TRBV7-9 with TRBJ1-4; D unresolved. Trimming took 3 bases from V and 7 from J, leaving 6 bases between them. This CDR3 is built from 12 residues. Germline V gene data show CDR1 as SEHNR and CDR2 as FQNEAQ (reference sequence). The CDR3 region has the DNA TGTGCCAGCAGCTTTCTTAGTGAAAAACTGTTTTTT. Its protein is CASSFLSEKLFF.